This is a list of T cell receptor beta chains from one sample in a study of blood T cell repertoires in COVID-19. The data were produced by immunoSEQ multiplex PCR, yet TCRdb's version contains in-frame clones alone and is incomplete. The sample yields roughly 150,000 clones, 75% to 90% seen once. Sequences were obtained from PBMCs or T cells enriched from blood (not recorded which). These receptors all stem from a man aged 50 to 60 who had recovered from COVID-19. Both conserved end residues are part of each CDR3. Fields, in order: V gene, clone size, D gene, J gene, CDR3 DNA, CDR3 protein. The D gene is left open where the match is weak. A clone size is listed for some rows: how often the clone was seen (once, few, many), or a class if it is expanded.

v_call: TRBV27; clone_size: few; d_call: .; j_call: TRBJ1-2; cdr3_nt: TGTGCCAGCAGAAGAGGGGGAATTGATAACTATGGCTACACCTTC; cdr3_aa: CASRRGGIDNYGYTF
v_call: TRBV14; clone_size: .; d_call: TRBD2; j_call: TRBJ2-7; cdr3_nt: TGTGCCAGCAGCCCCTTGAAGAGAGCGGGAACCGCCTACGAGCAGTACTTC; cdr3_aa: CASSPLKRAGTAYEQYF
v_call: TRBV10-3; clone_size: few; d_call: TRBD1; j_call: TRBJ1-2; cdr3_nt: TGTGCCATCAGCCGACAGGGTACGGCTAACTATGGCTACACCTTC; cdr3_aa: CAISRQGTANYGYTF
v_call: TRBV7-9; clone_size: .; d_call: .; j_call: TRBJ1-1; cdr3_nt: TGTGCCAGCAGCTCCCGACAGGCACCTGAAGCTTTCTTT; cdr3_aa: CASSSRQAPEAFF
v_call: TRBV30; clone_size: .; d_call: .; j_call: TRBJ1-2; cdr3_nt: TGTGCCTGGAGTGTTCTCTATGGCTACACCTTC; cdr3_aa: CAWSVLYGYTF
v_call: TRBV7-2; clone_size: .; d_call: TRBD1; j_call: TRBJ1-1; cdr3_nt: TGTGCCAGCAGTCCCCTGACAGGGGTGGGGACTGAAGCTTTCTTT; cdr3_aa: CASSPLTGVGTEAFF
v_call: TRBV24-1; clone_size: .; d_call: .; j_call: TRBJ1-2; cdr3_nt: TGTGCCACCAGTGACCCCAGGGTGTCGAACTATGGCTACACCTTC; cdr3_aa: CATSDPRVSNYGYTF
v_call: TRBV9; clone_size: .; d_call: TRBD2; j_call: TRBJ2-5; cdr3_nt: TGTGCCAGCAGCGTAGGTCTAGCGGGGGTAGAGACCCAGTACTTC; cdr3_aa: CASSVGLAGVETQYF
v_call: TRBV10-3; clone_size: .; d_call: TRBD1; j_call: TRBJ1-1; cdr3_nt: TGTGCCATCGGACAGGGCCAGAACACTGAAGCTTTCTTT; cdr3_aa: CAIGQGQNTEAFF
v_call: TRBV7-2; clone_size: .; d_call: TRBD1; j_call: TRBJ1-4; cdr3_nt: TGTGCCAGCAGCTTAGGACAGGGGGAAGGACTGTTTTTT; cdr3_aa: CASSLGQGEGLFF
v_call: TRBV6-2/TRBV6-3; clone_size: .; d_call: .; j_call: TRBJ2-5; cdr3_nt: TGTGCCAGCAGTCGAGGCGAGACCCAGTACTTC; cdr3_aa: CASSRGETQYF
v_call: TRBV18; clone_size: few; d_call: TRBD2; j_call: TRBJ2-7; cdr3_nt: TGTGCCAGCTCATCGGGACTAGTTTCCTACGAGCAGTACTTC; cdr3_aa: CASSSGLVSYEQYF
v_call: TRBV10-3; clone_size: .; d_call: .; j_call: TRBJ1-4; cdr3_nt: TGTGCCATCAGTGAATCATCCTCGGGGATGAATGAAAAACTGTTTTTT; cdr3_aa: CAISESSSGMNEKLFF
v_call: TRBV5-5; clone_size: .; d_call: .; j_call: TRBJ2-3; cdr3_nt: TGTGCCAGCAGCTTGGAGGTGGCAGACTCCACAGATACGCAGTATTTT; cdr3_aa: CASSLEVADSTDTQYF
v_call: TRBV5-8; clone_size: .; d_call: .; j_call: TRBJ2-7; cdr3_nt: TGTGCCAGCAGCATGGACAGCTCCTACGAGCAGTACTTC; cdr3_aa: CASSMDSSYEQYF
v_call: TRBV28; clone_size: .; d_call: .; j_call: TRBJ1-5; cdr3_nt: TGTGCCAGCAGTTTTACACAGGGTGGCAATCAGCCCCAGCATTTT; cdr3_aa: CASSFTQGGNQPQHF
v_call: TRBV2; clone_size: .; d_call: TRBD2; j_call: TRBJ2-3; cdr3_nt: TGTGCCAGCAGTGAGAGGACTAGCGTTGATACGCAGTATTTT; cdr3_aa: CASSERTSVDTQYF
v_call: TRBV28; clone_size: .; d_call: .; j_call: TRBJ2-7; cdr3_nt: TGTGCCAGCGCAGACAGTCCCTACGAGCAGTACTTC; cdr3_aa: CASADSPYEQYF
v_call: TRBV28; clone_size: few; d_call: .; j_call: TRBJ2-7; cdr3_nt: TGTGCCAAATCAAAAGGGGAGTCGGGAGACTACGAGCAGTACTTC; cdr3_aa: CAKSKGESGDYEQYF
v_call: TRBV7-9; clone_size: .; d_call: .; j_call: TRBJ2-4; cdr3_nt: TGTGCCAGCAGCCGCCCACCCGGGAACGCCAAAAACATTCAGTACTTC; cdr3_aa: CASSRPPGNAKNIQYF
v_call: TRBV7-2; clone_size: once; d_call: .; j_call: TRBJ1-2; cdr3_nt: TGTGCCAGCAGCACCTACCAGGGAATCTACACCTTC; cdr3_aa: CASSTYQGIYTF
v_call: TRBV29-1; clone_size: .; d_call: TRBD1; j_call: TRBJ2-4; cdr3_nt: TGCAGCGTGACGGGACAGGGTGGCCTTAACATTCAGTACTTC; cdr3_aa: CSVTGQGGLNIQYF
v_call: TRBV30; clone_size: .; d_call: .; j_call: TRBJ1-3; cdr3_nt: TGTGCCTGGAGTCGGACTGAGCCTCTTTATTCTGGAAACACCATATATTTT; cdr3_aa: CAWSRTEPLYSGNTIYF
v_call: TRBV21-1; clone_size: .; d_call: .; j_call: TRBJ1-1; cdr3_nt: TGTGCCAGCAGCGCCTACAGGGGGGGAAACACTGAAGCTTTCTTT; cdr3_aa: CASSAYRGGNTEAFF
v_call: TRBV5-1; clone_size: .; d_call: .; j_call: TRBJ1-3; cdr3_nt: TGCGCCAGCAACCCGGGACAACCGGGAAACACCATATATTTT; cdr3_aa: CASNPGQPGNTIYF
v_call: TRBV6-5; clone_size: .; d_call: .; j_call: TRBJ1-6; cdr3_nt: TGTGCCAGCAGCCGGGGAACTAATTCACCCCTCCACTTT; cdr3_aa: CASSRGTNSPLHF
v_call: TRBV6-5; clone_size: once; d_call: .; j_call: TRBJ1-1; cdr3_nt: TGTGCCAGCACTTCGACGGGTTACACTGAAGCTTTCTTT; cdr3_aa: CASTSTGYTEAFF
v_call: TRBV20-1; clone_size: .; d_call: .; j_call: TRBJ1-1; cdr3_nt: TGCAGCCCTAGGCCAGCTTTCTTT; cdr3_aa: CSPRPAFF
v_call: TRBV5-1; clone_size: .; d_call: .; j_call: TRBJ1-1; cdr3_nt: TGCGCCAGCCAGGGTTCGTTCAGGAACACTGAAGCTTTCTTT; cdr3_aa: CASQGSFRNTEAFF